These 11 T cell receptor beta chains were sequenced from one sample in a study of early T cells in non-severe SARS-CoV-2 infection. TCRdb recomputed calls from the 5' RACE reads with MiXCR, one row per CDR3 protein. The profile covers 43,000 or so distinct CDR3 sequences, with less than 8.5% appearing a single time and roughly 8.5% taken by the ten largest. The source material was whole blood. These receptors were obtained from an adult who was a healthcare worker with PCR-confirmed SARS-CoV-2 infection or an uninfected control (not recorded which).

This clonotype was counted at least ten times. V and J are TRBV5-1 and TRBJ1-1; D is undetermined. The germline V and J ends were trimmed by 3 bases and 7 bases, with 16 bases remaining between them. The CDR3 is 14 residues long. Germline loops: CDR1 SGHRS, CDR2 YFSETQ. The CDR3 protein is CASSWTVPGNEAFF. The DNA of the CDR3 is TGCGCCAGCAGCTGGACTGTCCCGGGGAATGAAGCTTTCTTT. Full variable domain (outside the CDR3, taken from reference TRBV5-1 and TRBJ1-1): KAGVTQTPRYLIKTRGQQVTLSCSPISGHRSVSWYQQTPGQGLQFLFEYFSETQRNKGNFPGRFSGRQFSNSRSEMNVSTLELGDSALYLCASSWTVPGNEAFFGQGTRLTVV.

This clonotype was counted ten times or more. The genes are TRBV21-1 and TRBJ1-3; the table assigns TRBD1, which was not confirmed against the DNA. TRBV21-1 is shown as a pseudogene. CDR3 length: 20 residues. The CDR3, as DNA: TGTGCCAGCAGCAAATTGGGGTCCTATGAGGGGAATGAATCTGGAAACACCATATATTTT. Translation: CASSKLGSYEGNESGNTIYF.

This CDR3 is CASNNRGYGYTF. The CDR3 coding sequence is TGTGCCAGCAATAACAGGGGCTATGGCTACACCTTC. The chain recombines TRBV6-5 with TRBJ1-2; the match to TRBD1 covers 7 bases. The CDR3 length is 12 residues. Germline-derived CDR1 and CDR2 are MNHEY and SVGAGI. Trimming at V came to 7 bases and at J to 4 bases, leaving 3 bases not matched to a gene.

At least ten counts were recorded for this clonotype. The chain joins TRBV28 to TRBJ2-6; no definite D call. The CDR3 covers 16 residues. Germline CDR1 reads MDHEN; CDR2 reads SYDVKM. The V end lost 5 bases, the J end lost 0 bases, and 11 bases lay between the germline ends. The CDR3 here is CASSTPWNSGANVLTF. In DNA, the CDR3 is TGTGCCAGCAGTACCCCATGGAACTCTGGGGCCAACGTCCTGACTTTC.

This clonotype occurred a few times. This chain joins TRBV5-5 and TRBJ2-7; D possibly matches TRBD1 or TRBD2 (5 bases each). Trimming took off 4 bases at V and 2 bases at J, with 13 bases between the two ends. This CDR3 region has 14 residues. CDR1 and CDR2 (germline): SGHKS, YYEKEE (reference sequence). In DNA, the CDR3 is TGTGCCAGCAGCCTGGGGACCGACACCTACGAGCAGTACTTC. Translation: CASSLGTDTYEQYF.

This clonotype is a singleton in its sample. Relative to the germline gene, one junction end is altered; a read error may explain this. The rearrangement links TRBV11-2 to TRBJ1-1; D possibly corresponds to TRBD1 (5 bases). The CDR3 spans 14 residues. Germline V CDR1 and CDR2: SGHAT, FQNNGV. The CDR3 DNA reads TGTGCCAACAGCTTTTGGGGGTTAAACACTGAAGCTTTCTTT. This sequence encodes CANSFWGLNTEAFF.

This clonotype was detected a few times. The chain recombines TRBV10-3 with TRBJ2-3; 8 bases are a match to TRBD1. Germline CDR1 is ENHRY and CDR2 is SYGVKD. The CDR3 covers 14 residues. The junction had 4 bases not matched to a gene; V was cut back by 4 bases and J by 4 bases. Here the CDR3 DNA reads TGTGCCATCAGTGGCGACAGGGGCTCAGATACGCAGTATTTT. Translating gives CAISGDRGSDTQYF.

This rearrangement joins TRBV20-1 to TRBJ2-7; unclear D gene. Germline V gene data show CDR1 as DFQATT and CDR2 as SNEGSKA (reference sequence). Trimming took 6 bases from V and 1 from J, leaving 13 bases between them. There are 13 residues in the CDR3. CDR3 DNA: TGCAGTGCCCCAAGGTCCGGATCCTACGAGCAGTACTTC. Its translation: CSAPRSGSYEQYF.

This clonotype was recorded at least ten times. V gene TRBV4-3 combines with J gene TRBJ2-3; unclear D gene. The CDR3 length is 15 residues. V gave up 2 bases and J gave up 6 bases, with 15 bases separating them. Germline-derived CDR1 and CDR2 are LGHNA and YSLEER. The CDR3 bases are TGCGCCAGCAGCCAACCCCGGGTGGGTTCGGATACGCAGTATTTT. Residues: CASSQPRVGSDTQYF.

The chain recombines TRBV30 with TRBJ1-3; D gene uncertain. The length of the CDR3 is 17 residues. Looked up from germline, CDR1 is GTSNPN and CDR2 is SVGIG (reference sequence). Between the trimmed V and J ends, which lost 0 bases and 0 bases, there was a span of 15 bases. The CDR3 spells CAWSVGINPLSGNTIYF. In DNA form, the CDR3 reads TGTGCCTGGAGTGTGGGGATCAACCCTCTCTCTGGAAACACCATATATTTT.

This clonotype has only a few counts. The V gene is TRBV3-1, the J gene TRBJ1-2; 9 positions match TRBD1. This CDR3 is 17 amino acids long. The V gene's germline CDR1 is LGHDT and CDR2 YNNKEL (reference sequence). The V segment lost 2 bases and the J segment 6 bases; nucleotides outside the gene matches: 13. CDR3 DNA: TGTGCCAGCAGCCAACGGGACAGGGATCTGGTCGATGATGGCTACACCTTC. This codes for CASSQRDRDLVDDGYTF.